This paragraph covers one TCR beta chain sequence. Its matching antigen is unknown. The data were obtained in a study of CD8 T cells in ankylosing spondylitis. The CDR3 covers 14 residues. Looked up from germline, CDR1 is SGHRS and CDR2 is YFSETQ. Between the trimmed V and J ends, which lost 5 bases and 5 bases, there was a span of 15 bases. General observations from the study: Made up of fewer than ten highly homologous variants, a TCR beta motif appeared characteristic of ankylosing spondylitis blood. The disease-linked clones had a CD8+ phenotype and low blood frequencies.

MiXCR, applied by TCRdb to the 5' RACE reads, yields one record per CDR3 protein. The table includes 700,000 or so distinct CDR3 sequences, 15% to 20% detected once. This TCR was recovered from a male donor with ankylosing spondylitis. The specimen was blood, either unsorted or a sorted T cell fraction (not recorded which). This chain links TRBV5-1 with TRBJ2-3, with D unclear. DNA for the CDR3: TGCGCCAGCAGTTCGGGTTCCGTGGAAGATACGCAGTATTTT. This encodes CASSSGSVEDTQYF.